A single T cell receptor (beta chain) is shown here with its context. Patients at the Seattle site were enrolled during active infection and followed longitudinally. These data belong to a study of blood T cell repertoires in COVID-19. Study context: Samples came from the United States, Italy and Spain, spanning acute and convalescent COVID-19. T cells, B-cell-depleted T cells, or PBMCs supplied cDNA or gDNA.

The CDR3 totals 16 residues. CDR1 is ENHRY and CDR2 is SYGVKD in the germline V gene. The V gene end was trimmed by 6 bases and the J gene end by 0 bases; junction bases not matched to a gene: 8. The data were produced by immunoSEQ multiplex PCR, yet TCRdb's version contains in-frame clones alone and is incomplete. This table holds tens of thousands of clones, around 90% found once. This clonotype was obtained from a man aged 18 to 29 with COVID-19, enrolled during active disease. Sequenced input: peripheral blood. The chain employs TRBV10-3 and TRBJ1-2; TRBD1 matches 9 bases. CDR3 sequence (DNA): TGTGCCATCAGCCGGGACAGGGAAGATTCTAACTATGGCTACACCTTC. Translated: CAISRDREDSNYGYTF.